The T cell receptor beta chain described here comes from a study of brain T cells in children with intractable seizures. Broader study findings: Clones missing pre-surgery may reflect undersampling of that blood sample. HCMV serostatus was not known, and viral specificity came from CDR3 similarity only.

Surgery cases with the highest brain T cell transcript signatures were chosen for sequencing. This table comes from immunoSEQ multiplex PCR, and its TCRdb copy is limited to in-frame clones, with some not included. The table has 95,000 to 120,000 clones, 85% to 95% seen once. With respect to this clone: No antigen is known for it.

Germline CDR1 and CDR2: DFQATT and SNEGSKA (reference sequence). This CDR3 contains 11 residues. The V and J ends lost 3 bases and 8 bases, in that order; junction bases with no gene match: 2. This chain joins TRBV20-1 and TRBJ1-1, with TRBD1 matching 8 bases. This receptor was obtained from a boy under two years old with hemimegalencephaly and intractable seizures. Source: peripheral blood, taken at surgery. The CDR3 here is CSARRDREAFF. In DNA, the CDR3 is TGCAGTGCTAGGAGGGACAGGGAAGCTTTCTTT.